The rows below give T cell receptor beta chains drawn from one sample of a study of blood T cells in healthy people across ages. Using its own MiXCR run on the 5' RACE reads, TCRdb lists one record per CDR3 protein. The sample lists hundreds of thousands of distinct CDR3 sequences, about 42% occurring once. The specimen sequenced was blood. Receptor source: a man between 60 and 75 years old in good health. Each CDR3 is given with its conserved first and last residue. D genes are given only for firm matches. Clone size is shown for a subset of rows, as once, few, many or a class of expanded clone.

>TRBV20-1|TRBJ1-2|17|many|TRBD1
CSASSERTGDSGRGYTF
TGCAGTGCTAGCTCTGAGAGGACAGGGGATAGTGGTAGAGGCTACACCTTC
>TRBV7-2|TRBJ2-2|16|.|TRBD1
CASSLGTGEGWGELFF
TGTGCCAGCAGCTTAGGGACAGGGGAGGGTTGGGGGGAGCTGTTTTTT
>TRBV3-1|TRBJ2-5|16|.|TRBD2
CASSPAGTSGLETQYF
TGTGCCAGCAGCCCAGCCGGGACTAGCGGGCTGGAGACCCAGTACTTC
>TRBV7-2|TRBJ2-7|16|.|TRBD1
CASSLKGTGASYEQYF
TGTGCCAGCAGCTTAAAGGGGACAGGGGCTTCCTACGAGCAGTACTTC
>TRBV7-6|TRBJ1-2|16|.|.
CASSLGPLTELYGYTF
TGTGCCAGCAGCTTAGGTCCCCTGACAGAACTCTATGGCTACACCTTC
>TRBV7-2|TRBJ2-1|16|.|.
CASSLQPGTAANEQFF
TGTGCCAGCAGCTTGCAACCCGGGACCGCGGCCAATGAGCAGTTCTTC
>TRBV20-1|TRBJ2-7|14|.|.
CSALQGGSLYEQYF
TGCAGTGCTTTACAGGGTGGGTCCCTCTACGAGCAGTACTTC
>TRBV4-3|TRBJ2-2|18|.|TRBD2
CASSQDGSGGAGTGELFF
TGCGCCAGCAGCCAAGATGGTAGCGGGGGGGCCGGCACCGGGGAGCTGTTTTTT
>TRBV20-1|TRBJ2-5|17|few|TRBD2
CSASLAGYSEGLETQYF
TGCAGTGCCTCACTAGCGGGGTACTCTGAGGGGTTAGAGACCCAGTACTTC
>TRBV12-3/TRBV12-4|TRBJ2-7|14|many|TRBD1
CASGSGTGISEQYF
TGTGCCAGCGGATCGGGGACAGGGATATCCGAGCAGTACTTC
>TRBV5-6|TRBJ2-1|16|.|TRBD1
CASSLGWTGVKNEQFF
TGTGCCAGCAGCTTGGGTTGGACAGGGGTTAAAAATGAGCAGTTCTTC
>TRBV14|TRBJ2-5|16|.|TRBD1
CASSLTWGTGVNEQYF
TGTGCCAGCAGCCTAACTTGGGGGACAGGGGTCAATGAGCAGTACTTC
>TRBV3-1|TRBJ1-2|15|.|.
CASSQDPDGNYGYTF
TGTGCCAGCAGCCAAGATCCCGACGGAAACTATGGCTACACCTTC
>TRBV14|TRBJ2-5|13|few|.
CASSHGFQETQYF
TGTGCCAGCAGCCACGGCTTCCAAGAGACCCAGTACTTC
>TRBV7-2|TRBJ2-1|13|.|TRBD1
CASSGPGGHEQFF
TGTGCCAGCAGCGGACCAGGGGGACATGAGCAGTTCTTC
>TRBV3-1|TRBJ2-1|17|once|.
CASRPTLGSLTGETQFF
TGTGCCAGCAGGCCTACATTGGGCTCTCTAACGGGGGAGACCCAGTTCTTC
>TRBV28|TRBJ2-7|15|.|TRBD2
CASSFGLAGRYEQYF
TGTGCCAGCAGTTTTGGACTAGCGGGGCGGTACGAGCAGTACTTC
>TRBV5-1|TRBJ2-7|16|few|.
CASSPTLTVSTYEQYF
TGCGCCAGCAGCCCAACTCTGACGGTCTCGACCTACGAGCAGTACTTC
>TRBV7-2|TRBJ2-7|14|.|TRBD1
CASSPYRDSDEQYF
TGTGCCAGCAGCCCCTACCGGGACAGCGACGAGCAGTACTTC
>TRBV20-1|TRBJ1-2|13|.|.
CSASGLQDYGYTF
TGCAGTGCTAGTGGACTGCAAGACTATGGCTACACCTTC
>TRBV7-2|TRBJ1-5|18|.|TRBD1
CASTPEGGQGAPNQPQHF
TGTGCCAGCACCCCAGAGGGCGGACAGGGGGCCCCCAATCAGCCCCAGCATTTT
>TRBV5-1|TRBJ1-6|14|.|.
CASSLGPNESPLHF
TGCGCCAGCAGCTTGGGACCCAATGAGTCACCCCTCCACTTT
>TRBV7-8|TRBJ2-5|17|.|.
CASSLAGGGYHEETQYF
TGTGCCAGCAGCTTAGCCGGAGGGGGCTACCATGAAGAGACCCAGTACTTC
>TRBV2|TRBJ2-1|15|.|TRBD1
CASSADRVSYNEQFF
TGTGCCAGCAGTGCCGACAGGGTCTCCTACAATGAGCAGTTCTTC
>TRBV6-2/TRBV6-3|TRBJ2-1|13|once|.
CASSPGPLGWQFF
TGTGCCAGCAGCCCCGGCCCTTTGGGGTGGCAGTTCTTC
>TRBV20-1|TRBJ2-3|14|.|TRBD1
CSANDRGGTDTQYF
TGCAGTGCCAACGACAGGGGCGGCACAGATACGCAGTATTTT
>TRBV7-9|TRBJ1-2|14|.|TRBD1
CASTLGTGGVGYTF
TGTGCCAGCACCCTCGGGACAGGGGGCGTTGGCTACACCTTC
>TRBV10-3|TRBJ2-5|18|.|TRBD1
CAISELVTGQGEGETQYF
TGTGCCATCAGTGAGCTAGTAACCGGACAGGGCGAAGGAGAGACCCAGTACTTC
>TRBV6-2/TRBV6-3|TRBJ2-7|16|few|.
CASTPRGKGSSYEQYF
TGTGCCAGCACCCCCCGGGGAAAGGGAAGCTCCTACGAGCAGTACTTC
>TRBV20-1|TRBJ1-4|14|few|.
CSARGVGANEKLFF
TGCAGTGCTAGGGGTGTCGGTGCTAATGAAAAACTGTTTTTT
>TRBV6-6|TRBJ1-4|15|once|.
CASSDAGFDDEKLFF
TGTGCCAGCAGCGATGCGGGGTTCGATGATGAAAAACTGTTTTTT
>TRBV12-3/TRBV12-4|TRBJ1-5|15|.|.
CASSDRNTANQPQHF
TGTGCCAGCAGTGACCGAAATACAGCAAATCAGCCCCAGCATTTT
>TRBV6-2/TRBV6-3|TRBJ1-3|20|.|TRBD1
CASSYNFGTGKSLDGNTIYF
TGTGCCAGCAGTTACAACTTCGGGACAGGGAAAAGCCTGGATGGAAACACCATATATTTT
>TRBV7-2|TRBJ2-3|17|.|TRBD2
CASSQSGGLANTDTQYF
TGTGCCAGCAGCCAGTCGGGTGGACTAGCGAACACAGATACGCAGTATTTT
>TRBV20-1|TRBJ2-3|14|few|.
CSAPGGISTDTQYF
TGCAGTGCCCCAGGGGGGATATCCACAGATACGCAGTATTTT
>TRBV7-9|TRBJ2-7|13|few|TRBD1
CASSYAAGGEQYF
TGTGCCAGCAGCTATGCGGCAGGGGGCGAGCAGTACTTC
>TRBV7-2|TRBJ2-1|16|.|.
CASSLVGSRPYNEQFF
TGTGCCAGCAGCTTAGTTGGGAGCAGGCCCTACAATGAGCAGTTCTTC
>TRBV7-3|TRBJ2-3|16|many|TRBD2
CASSPGLAGGTDTQYF
TGTGCCAGCAGCCCGGGACTAGCGGGGGGCACAGATACGCAGTATTTT
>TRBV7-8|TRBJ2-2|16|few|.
CASSHPGDLNTGELFF
TGTGCCAGCAGCCACCCAGGGGACCTCAACACCGGGGAGCTGTTTTTT
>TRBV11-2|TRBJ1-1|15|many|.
CASSLEPGGNTEAFF
TGTGCCAGCAGCTTAGAACCGGGTGGGAACACTGAAGCTTTCTTT
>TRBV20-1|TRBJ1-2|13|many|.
CSASRGLGYGYTF
TGCAGTGCTAGTCGGGGGCTGGGCTATGGCTACACCTTC
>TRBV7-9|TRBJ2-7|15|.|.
CASRGTGVSSYEQYF
TGTGCCAGCCGAGGGACGGGGGTTAGCTCCTACGAGCAGTACTTC
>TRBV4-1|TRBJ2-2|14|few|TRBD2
CASSLSSGLSMLFF
TGCGCCAGCAGCCTGTCCTCGGGACTATCGATGTTGTTTTTT
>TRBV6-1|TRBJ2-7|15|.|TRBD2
CASSDTSGGCYEQYF
TGTGCCAGCAGTGATACTAGCGGGGGCTGCTACGAGCAGTACTTC
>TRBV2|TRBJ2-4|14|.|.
CVSWVPGPKNIQYF
TGTGTCAGCTGGGTTCCGGGGCCCAAAAACATTCAGTACTTC
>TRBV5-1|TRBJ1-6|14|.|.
CASSLDTGSSPLHF
TGCGCCAGCAGCTTAGATACGGGTTCCTCACCCCTCCACTTT
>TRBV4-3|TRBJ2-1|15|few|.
CASSPGVGSYNEQFF
TGCGCCAGCAGCCCCGGAGTAGGGTCCTACAATGAGCAGTTCTTC